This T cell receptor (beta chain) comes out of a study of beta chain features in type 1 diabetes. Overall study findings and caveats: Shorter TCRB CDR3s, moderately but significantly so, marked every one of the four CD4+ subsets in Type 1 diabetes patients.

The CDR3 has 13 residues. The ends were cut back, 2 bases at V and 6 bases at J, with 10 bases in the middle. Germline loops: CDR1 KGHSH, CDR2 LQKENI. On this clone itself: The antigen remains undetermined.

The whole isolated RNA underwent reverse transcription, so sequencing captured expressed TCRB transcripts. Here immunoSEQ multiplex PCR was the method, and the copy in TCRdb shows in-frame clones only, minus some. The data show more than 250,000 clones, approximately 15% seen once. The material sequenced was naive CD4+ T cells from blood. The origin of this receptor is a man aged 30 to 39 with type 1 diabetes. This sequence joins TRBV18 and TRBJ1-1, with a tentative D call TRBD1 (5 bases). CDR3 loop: CASSPAGLPEAFF. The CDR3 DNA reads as TGTGCCAGCTCACCAGCAGGGCTCCCTGAAGCTTTCTTT.